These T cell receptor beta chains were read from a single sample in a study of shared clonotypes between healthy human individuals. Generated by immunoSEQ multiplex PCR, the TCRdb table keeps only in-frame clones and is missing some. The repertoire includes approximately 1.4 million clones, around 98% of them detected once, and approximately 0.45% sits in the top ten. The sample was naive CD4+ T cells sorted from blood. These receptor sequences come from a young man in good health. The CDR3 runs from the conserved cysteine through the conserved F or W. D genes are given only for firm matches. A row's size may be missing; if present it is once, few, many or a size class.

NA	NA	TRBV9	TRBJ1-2	TGTGCCAGCAGCGTAGGGTGGGGCTACACCTTC	CASSVGWGYTF
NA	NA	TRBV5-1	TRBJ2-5	TGCGCCACTCGCCGGGACGACAAAGAGACCCAGTACTTC	CATRRDDKETQYF
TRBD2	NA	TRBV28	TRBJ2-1	TGTGCCAGCAACGACCTAGCGGGAGGTTACAATGAGCAGTTCTTC	CASNDLAGGYNEQFF
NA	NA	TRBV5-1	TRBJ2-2	TGCGCCAGCAGCGATCCACCTAGCAGACCCCACGGGGAGCTGTTTTTT	CASSDPPSRPHGELFF
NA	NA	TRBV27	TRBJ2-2	TGTGCCAGCAGTTTGCTAGCGACCTCGAACACCGGGGAGCTGTTTTTT	CASSLLATSNTGELFF
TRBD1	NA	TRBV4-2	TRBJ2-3	TGTGCCAGCAGCCAAAGTAGGACAGGGCTAGTACCCAGCACAGATACGCAGTATTTT	CASSQSRTGLVPSTDTQYF
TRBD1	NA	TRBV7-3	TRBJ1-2	TGTGCCAGCAGCCCTGAGCCAGGGGGTCCCGGCTACACCTTC	CASSPEPGGPGYTF
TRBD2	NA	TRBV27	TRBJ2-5	TGTGCCAGCCGGACTAGCGGGAACCAAGAGACCCAGTACTTC	CASRTSGNQETQYF
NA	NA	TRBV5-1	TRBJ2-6	TGCGCCAGCAGCCCAGATCACTCTGGGGCCAACGTCCTGACTTTC	CASSPDHSGANVLTF
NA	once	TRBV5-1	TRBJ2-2	TGCGCCAGCAGCTTGGCGGAAACTACGAACACCGGGGAGCTGTTTTTT	CASSLAETTNTGELFF
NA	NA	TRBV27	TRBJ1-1	TGTGCCAGCCGCCAGTGGGAGGGGGGACGGACAGTCAACACTGAAGCTTTCTTT	CASRQWEGGRTVNTEAFF
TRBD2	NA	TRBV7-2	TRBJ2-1	TGTGCCAGCAGCCTTAGCGGGCTGGAGCAGTTCTTC	CASSLSGLEQFF
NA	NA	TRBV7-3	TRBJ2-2	TGTGCCAGCAGCTCAGGGTCCGGGGACACCGGGGAGCTGTTTTTT	CASSSGSGDTGELFF
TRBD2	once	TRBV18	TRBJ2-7	TGTGCCAGCTCACCCACTAGCGGGAGGGTCCATTACGAGCAGTACTTC	CASSPTSGRVHYEQYF
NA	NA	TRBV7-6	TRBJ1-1	TGTGCCAGCAGCTTAGCAGGGAAGAACACTGAAGCTTTCTTT	CASSLAGKNTEAFF
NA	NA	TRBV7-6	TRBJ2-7	TGTGCCAGCAGCCTCGACTACAACTCCTACGAGCAGTACTTC	CASSLDYNSYEQYF
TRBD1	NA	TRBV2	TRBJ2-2	TGTGCCAGCAGCGATGACAGGGCCGGGGAGCTGTTTTTT	CASSDDRAGELFF
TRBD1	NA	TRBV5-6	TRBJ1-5	TGTGCCAGCAGCTTGAGGGGGCTTGAAAATCAGCCCCAGCATTTT	CASSLRGLENQPQHF
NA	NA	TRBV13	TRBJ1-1	TGTGCCAGCAGGGAATTGAGGGAAGGAACTGAAGCTTTCTTT	CASRELREGTEAFF
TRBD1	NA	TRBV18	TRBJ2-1	TGTGCCAGCTCGACCACAGACAGGGACAATGAGCAGTTCTTC	CASSTTDRDNEQFF
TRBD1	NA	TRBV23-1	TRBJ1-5	TGCGCCAGCAGTCCACGACAGGGAGTGGTCGGCAATCAGCCCCAGCATTTT	CASSPRQGVVGNQPQHF
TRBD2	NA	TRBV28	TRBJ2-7	TGTGCCAGTCTACCTTGGACTAGCGGGAGATACGAGCAGTACTTC	CASLPWTSGRYEQYF
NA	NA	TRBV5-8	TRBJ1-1	TGTGCCAGCAGACCACTGGGGTCGTCGAGGGAAGCTTTCTTT	CASRPLGSSREAFF
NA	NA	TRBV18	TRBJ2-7	TGTGCCAGCTCACCACCCGGGGTCGACGAGCAGTACTTC	CASSPPGVDEQYF
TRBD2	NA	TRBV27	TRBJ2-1	TGTGCCAGCAGCCAACTAGCGGGACCTTACAATGAGCAGTTCTTC	CASSQLAGPYNEQFF
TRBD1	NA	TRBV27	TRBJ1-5	TGTGCCAGCCGCCTTCGGCAGGGGGGTAATCAGCCCCAGCATTTT	CASRLRQGGNQPQHF
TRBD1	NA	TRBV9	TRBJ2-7	TGTGCCAGCAGCGTAGGGACAGGGCCCTCCTACGAGCAGTACTTC	CASSVGTGPSYEQYF
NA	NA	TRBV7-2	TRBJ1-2	TGTGCCAGCAGCTCAAGACCCGGGACCTATGGCTACACCTTC	CASSSRPGTYGYTF
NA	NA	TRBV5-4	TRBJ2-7	TGTGCCAGCAGCTTCATCGGGACTGGCTCCTACGAGCAGTACTTC	CASSFIGTGSYEQYF
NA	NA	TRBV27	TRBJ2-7	TGTGCCAGCAGTTCGACGTCCTTCCCCGGGAGCTCCTACGAGCAGTACTTC	CASSSTSFPGSSYEQYF
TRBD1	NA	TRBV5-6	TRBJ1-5	TGTGCCAGCAGCTCCGGGGGAGGGGGCTTTAGCAATCAGCCCCAGCATTTT	CASSSGGGGFSNQPQHF
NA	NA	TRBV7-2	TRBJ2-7	TGTGCCAGCAGCTTGCGTGGACCTGCCTACGAGCAGTACTTC	CASSLRGPAYEQYF
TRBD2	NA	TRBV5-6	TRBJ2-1	TGTGCCAGCAGCGTCCCTAGCGGGCGGGACAATGAGCAGTTCTTC	CASSVPSGRDNEQFF
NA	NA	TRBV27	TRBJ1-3	TGTGCCAGCAAACGGGGGGGCTCTGGAAACACCATATATTTT	CASKRGGSGNTIYF
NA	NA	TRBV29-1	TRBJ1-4	TGCAGCGTTGAGGGCAGGGAAAGAGAAAAACTGTTTTTT	CSVEGREREKLFF
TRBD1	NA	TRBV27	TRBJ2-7	TGTGCCAGCAGTTTATCCGGGACAGGTTCGTACGAGCAGTACTTC	CASSLSGTGSYEQYF
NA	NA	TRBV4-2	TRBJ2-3	TGTGCCAGCAGCCAAGGGGGTACGGGACCGAAGTATTTT	CASSQGGTGPKYF
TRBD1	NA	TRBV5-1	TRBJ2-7	TGCGCCAGCAGCTGGAGGATGCCGGGACAGGGTATTTACGAGCAGTACTTC	CASSWRMPGQGIYEQYF